This TCR beta chain derives from a study of blood T cell repertoires in COVID-19. Study in general: PBMCs, B-cell-depleted T cells, or T cells were the source of the cDNA or gDNA that made up the material.

Clones were sequenced by immunoSEQ multiplex PCR, and TCRdb holds only the in-frame ones, with some missing. This table has 290,000 or so clones, 86% appearing once. J was trimmed by 3 bases and V by 5 bases; bases with no gene match: 5. This CDR3 has 15 residues. CDR1 SEHNR and CDR2 FQNEAQ come from the germline V gene (reference sequence). The sequence was obtained from a woman aged 18-35 years who had recovered from COVID-19. This rearrangement joins TRBV7-9 to TRBJ2-1, with 9 bases aligning to TRBD2. The sequenced sample consisted of PBMCs or T cells enriched from blood (not recorded which). As DNA, the CDR3 is TGTGCCAGCAGCATGGGACTAGCTTTCTACAATGAGCAGTTCTTC. Protein sequence: CASSMGLAFYNEQFF.